This T cell receptor (beta chain) stems from a study of identical twins' blood T cells. Study-level findings and limits: Each donor's most abundant TCRbeta clonotypes shared more CDR3 sequences with her twin than unrelated donors.

The donors were healthy female monozygous twins, three pairs in total. Likely shared infections and vaccines: all three twin pairs were reared together. As regards this clonotype: Its antigen is unidentified.

Sample barcodes were added at both library ends during cDNA synthesis. TCRdb reprocessed the 5' RACE reads via MiXCR and lists one record per CDR3 protein. The sample lists 350,000 to 450,000 distinct CDR3 sequences; under 30% were seen once. The CDR3 runs 15 residues. Germline V gives CDR1 DFQATT, CDR2 SNEGSKA (reference sequence). Trimming took off 3 bases at V and 1 base at J, with 14 bases between the two ends. The sample taken for sequencing was PBMCs. This chain joins TRBV20-1 and TRBJ2-3, with D perhaps matching TRBD1 or TRBD2 (6 bases each). The sequence came from a woman aged 18 to 49 in good health. CDR3 loop: CSASNEGGGTDTQYF. CDR3 nucleotides: TGCAGTGCTAGTAACGAGGGGGGAGGCACAGATACGCAGTATTTT.